This TCR beta chain was identified during a study of cytomegalovirus exposure and HLA in healthy donors (dated by TCRdb to the late 2010s). A note on the overall study: An earlier analysis of around 600 of the donors reported more than 250 Gb of sequence data and roughly 100 million unique TCR beta sequences from roughly 180 million T cells. An early release covering just under 650 HLA-typed donors comprised around 300 gigabases of sequencing data and tens of millions of unique TCR sequences. Among the approximately 400 genotyped donors, approximately 81% belonged to the genetic ancestry cluster associated with self-reported Caucasian donors. The study was designed to test whether signatures of past pathogen exposure could be identified by cataloging public T cell receptors. Using immunosequencing, the study profiled T cell repertoires from 550 to 750 subjects and related those repertoires to cytomegalovirus serostatus. Besides the first cohort of some 670 subjects, a separate validation cohort made up of 120 different subjects was used. High-throughput TCR immunosequencing, statistical association of individual TCRs with disease status, and machine learning were combined to predict cytomegalovirus infection status. To study patterns of TCR occurrence, a later analysis re-analyzed previously published TCR beta repertoires from under 750 donors and added high-resolution HLA genotyping. Rather than drawing on any new phenotypic data, the later analysis identified candidate immune exposures from TCR beta sequences and the way those sequences occurred across donors. An earlier analysis of around 580 of the donors used high-throughput TCR beta sequencing to judge whether each TCR beta V gene segment behaved as functional or pseudogenic. Alongside the repertoire data, information on donor age, sex, ethnicity and CMV serostatus was compiled. A later genetic analysis took genome-wide SNP genotypes for about three fifths of the 666 donors and used that subset as a discovery cohort. Every repertoire in the discovery cohort had been generated on one and the same sequencing platform. HLA typing included class I and class II loci at four-digit resolution. The number of donors typed differed by locus, with roughly 620-630 for A, B, C, DRB1 and DQB1, roughly 520 for DQA1, 600 to 610 for DPA1, and over 400 for DPB1. Because of strong linkage in the cohort, five DR-DQ haplotypes were treated as single units for association and clustering. Across 300 to 400 genotyped donors of the cohort, an average of about 220,000 unique TCR beta nucleotide sequences per donor were sequenced, and roughly 20% of those sequences were non-productive. The paper's findings and limits, for the study overall: In vitro tests confirmed that a few of the cytomegalovirus-associated TCR beta chains recognize cytomegalovirus antigens. When HLA alleles, especially DR and DQ, strongly co-occurred, attributing TCR associations to individual alleles was difficult. A cluster of highly shared sequence variants was judged likely to represent a technical artifact of the sequencing pipeline. In this cohort, only TCR beta chains were sequenced, and detectable features were limited by the absence of alpha or paired-chain data. Most CMV-associated TCR beta chains appeared to be HLA-restricted in a later analysis, and the HLA associations seemed to be driven largely by CMV exposure. According to a later analysis, parvovirus B19, influenza, CMV and Epstein-Barr virus appeared linked to several top co-occurrence clusters. A later analysis found that HLA-associated TCR beta chains were more clonally expanded and had lower generation probabilities than equally common non-associated chains. While some public TCRs were present in many individuals, most TCR sequences turned up only very rarely across donors. Because HLA typing was unavailable for some donors at each locus, only the typed subset was used in association tests. Linkage disequilibrium might explain the correlated functional status among segregating V segments, but an unknown experimental factor could not be ruled out. An association between a missense DCLRE1C variant and V-gene and J-gene trimming of TCR beta chains was found in a later genetic analysis and replicated in an independent cohort. The study gave a list of 150 to 200 TCR beta chains associated with cytomegalovirus. At a false discovery rate of 0.05, a later analysis linked fewer than 20,000 TCR beta sequences to specific HLA alleles. In an earlier analysis of about 550 of the donors, most TCR beta V segments were observed in productive rearrangements about 90% or about 30% of the time, broadly matching IMGT annotations. In a later analysis, TCR association rates were found to vary across HLA loci, with the most associated TCRs seen for DRB1 alleles and the fewest for HLA-C alleles. A further reported finding was that TCR beta sequences accurately predicted the HLA-A and HLA-B alleles for most subjects in the first cohort. Over 15 rarely observed V segments, including chromosome 9 orphons, were excluded from the earlier analysis of about 600 of the donors because counts were too low. The classifier was reported to diagnose cytomegalovirus status with high specificity and sensitivity in both the original cohort and the validation cohort. According to the authors, the approach could potentially be generalized to other disease states and immunological phenotypes. A later genetic analysis reported fewer N-insertions in productive TCRs among donors in an Asian-associated ancestry cluster than the roughly 700-donor mean. Sequencing depth was assumed to be roughly uniform across donors in the presence/absence analyses, though that assumption may not hold. For the cohort, immune exposure information was limited to CMV serostatus. Some IMGT-functional V segments, including TRBV6-2 and TRBV6-3, could not be distinguished by the 87-base-pair reads and were therefore excluded.

Library preparation used the immunoSEQ multiplex PCR assay. The multiplex PCR relied on a mix of 60 forward primers for TCR Vbeta segments and 13 reverse primers for TCR Jbeta segments. A multiplex PCR assay on genomic DNA amplified the CDR3 region of rearranged TCR beta genes. Amplified TCR beta libraries were sequenced as 87-base-pair reads on the Illumina HiSeq System. The study's own analysis went as follows. In a later analysis, 70 million to 95 million unique TCR beta chains were counted across the 690 or so repertoires, and roughly 10 million of these chains were shared by at least two donors. To remove PCR and sequencing errors, raw reads were error-corrected and collapsed into unique sequences using a nearest-neighbor algorithm that merged closely related sequences. Alignment of CDR3 sequences to IMGT reference sequences was used to assign V, D and J gene segments. For a sequence to be retained, a match of at least six nucleotides to both a V gene segment and a J gene segment was required. A rearrangement was called productive if the CDR3 had no stop codons and remained in frame with V and J, and every other rearrangement was called non-productive. Following IMGT convention, CDR3 was defined as the stretch from the second conserved V-encoded cysteine to the conserved J-encoded phenylalanine. In an earlier analysis of roughly 580 of the donors, sequences lacking an unambiguous match to a single V gene segment were excluded. In an earlier analysis of 587 of the donors, a V segment was called functional when productive rearrangements were above 56.7%, and segregating when the standard deviation between donors exceeded 5%. A statistical classification framework was developed to diagnose cytomegalovirus status using the catalog of TCR beta chain sequences. A later analysis assigned V and J genes by comparing TCR nucleotide sequences with IMGT/GENE-DB human TR gene sequences. Using the TCRdist pipeline, a later analysis assigned CDR3 sequences along with most-parsimonious VDJ recombination scenarios. A later analysis defined each TCR beta chain by its CDR3 amino acid sequence plus V-gene family, and excluded reads lacking a unique V-gene family. In a later analysis, around 650 highly shared, low-generation-probability nucleotide sequences were removed to address suspected cross-contamination and a sequencing artifact. For each public chain, a later analysis derived a clonal expansion index from normalized ranks of inferred template counts within each repertoire. In a later analysis, generation probabilities were computed using a VDJ recombination model fitted to out-of-frame rearrangements, and the results were checked against IGoR. A later analysis scored TCR-TCR, TCR-HLA and TCR-CMV co-occurrence with hypergeometric tests, applying a repertoire-size bias correction to TCR pairs. False discovery rates were estimated in a later analysis by permuting HLA or CMV assignments 20 times. In a later analysis, co-occurring TCRs were grouped with DBSCAN, and TCRdist sequence similarity was added when clustering was performed within HLA-allele-positive subsets. For co-occurrence clustering, repertoires with fewer than 30,000 or more than 120,000 public chains were excluded, along with five repertoires with anomalous nucleotide sharing. TCRdb took this table from immuneACCESS and kept in-frame rearrangements with V and J called. Such tables lack part of the clones; where checked against another copy, unresolved V genes explain under half of the gap, and the rest is unexplained. The V and J calls and clone size are taken from that table; D and trimming were inferred from the DNA. For this sample the table gives roughly 160,000 clones, of which just under 80% were detected only once. The ten largest make up around 3.1% of the sample.

Note on this clone: Its binding antigen is unknown. There are no base qualities to consult, and no much larger clone falls within one base.

The cohort consisted of approximately 670 healthy bone marrow donors. All cohort members were sampled while nominally healthy, although unrecorded immune exposures were likely present. The donor tested CMV seropositive and was one of the 289 seropositive cohort members. A peripheral blood sample was collected from each donor, and TCR beta sequencing was performed on peripheral blood mononuclear cells. The Qiagen DNeasy Blood Extraction Kit was used to extract genomic DNA from the blood cell samples. For CDR1 and CDR2, the germline V gene lists SQVTM and ANQGSEA. Relative to germline, V is 1 base shorter and J is 3 bases shorter, with 15 bases between their ends. From the cysteine through the phenylalanine, the CDR3 covers 16 amino acids. The CDR3 DNA has 48 bases and is translated from base 1.

The chain is encoded by TRBV29-1 joined to TRBJ2-2; tentative D gene TRBD2, with 6 bases matching. The sequencing sample was made of PBMCs. The clonotype comes from a woman aged 45-65 years in good health and CMV-seropositive. CDR3 sequence: CSVEGRTGDYTGELFF. At the DNA level, the sequence is TGCAGCGTTGAAGGTAGAACGGGAGACTACACCGGGGAGCTGTTTTTT.